Shown below are 23 T cell receptor beta chains from a single sample sequenced in a study of T cells after yellow fever vaccination. TCRdb re-derived calls from the 5' RACE reads in MiXCR, one entry per CDR3 protein. The table has 400,000 or so distinct CDR3 sequences, approximately 10% seen once; the top ten hold 18%. This specimen consisted of PBMCs, obtained on the day of the first yellow fever vaccination. These receptors originate from a man between 18 and 35 years old who received the YFV17D yellow fever vaccine.

The J gene is TRBJ1-4, the V gene TRBV25-1; D perhaps matches TRBD1 (6 bases). The CDR3 is 14 residues long. V lost 6 bases and J lost 0, with 8 bases in between. In germline, CDR1 is MGHDK, CDR2 SYGVNS. In nucleotides, the CDR3 is TGTGCCAGCAGCCGACAGGCAACTAATGAAAAACTGTTTTTT. This sequence encodes CASSRQATNEKLFF.

This chain joins TRBV7-2 and TRBJ2-5; tentatively, D is TRBD2 (6 bases). V was pared by 5 bases and J by 9 bases, with 19 bases between. CDR1 is SGHTA, CDR2 FQGNSA, per germline. CDR3 length: 14 residues. The CDR3 region has the DNA TGTGCCAGCAGCCCGCGGACTACCGCCGGGGCCCAGTACTTC. This sequence encodes CASSPRTTAGAQYF.

The rearrangement uses TRBV29-1 and TRBJ1-6; 12 bases are a match to TRBD1. The junction had 7 bases not matched to a gene; V was cut back by 6 bases and J by 10 bases. Germline CDR1 reads SQVTM; CDR2 reads ANQGSEA. The length of the CDR3 is 14 residues. The CDR3 is CSVKGQGAGSPLHF. CDR3 DNA sequence: TGCAGCGTGAAGGGACAGGGGGCTGGGTCACCCCTCCACTTT.

This clonotype has just a few counts. V gene TRBV9 combines with J gene TRBJ1-1; D is unresolved. CDR3 length: 14 amino acids. CDR1 and CDR2 from the germline V gene are SGDLS and YYNGEE. V lost 4 bases to trimming and J lost 11 bases, with 21 bases between them. The CDR3, as DNA: TGTGCCAGCAGCTCCCCTGGTACAGAAGGGTGGGCTTTCTTT. Protein sequence: CASSSPGTEGWAFF.

This sequence joins TRBV6-2 or TRBV6-3 and TRBJ1-1; TRBD1 is a possible D gene (5 bases). V lost 5 bases to trimming and J lost 7 bases, with 17 bases between them. The CDR3 length is 14 residues. CDR1 MNHEY and CDR2 SVGEGT come from the germline V gene. The CDR3 DNA reads as TGTGCCAGCAGTAGACCGGGGACGATTCTTGAAGCTTTCTTT. It is translated as CASSRPGTILEAFF.

V usage is TRBV6-5 and J usage is TRBJ2-2; D unresolved. This CDR3 has 15 residues. Per germline, CDR1 MNHEY and CDR2 SVGAGI. The V end lost 4 bases, the J end lost 1 base, and 10 bases lay between the germline ends. The CDR3 protein is CASSLNPLNTGELFF. CDR3 nucleotides: TGTGCCAGCAGTTTAAACCCTTTGAACACCGGGGAGCTGTTTTTT.

The table lists this clonotype with a few counts. The V and J genes are TRBV6-5 and TRBJ2-2, with D possibly TRBD2 on 6 matching bases. Trimming removed 0 bases at V and 6 bases at J, with 20 bases between. There are 18 residues in the CDR3. Germline V gene data show CDR1 as MNHEY and CDR2 as SVGAGI. The CDR3 nucleotides read TGTGCCAGCAGTTACTCCCCATTGGCGGAAGGGGAGGCCGGGGAGCTGTTTTTT. Translated, it gives CASSYSPLAEGEAGELFF.

This clonotype has a handful of counts. V is TRBV7-2 and J is TRBJ1-5; 7 positions agree with TRBD1. With V trimmed by 5 bases and J by 3 bases, 10 bases remained unmatched. CDR1 is SGHTA, CDR2 FQGNSA, per germline. CDR3 length: 16 amino acids. CDR3 sequence reads: CASSAETGFVNQPQHF. The CDR3 coding sequence is TGTGCCAGCAGCGCAGAGACAGGGTTTGTCAATCAGCCCCAGCATTTT. Full variable domain (missing parts from reference TRBV7-2 and TRBJ1-5): GAGVSQSPSNKVTEKGKDVELRCDPISGHTALYWYRQSLGQGLEFLIYFQGNSAPDKSGLPSDRFSAERTGGSVSTLTIQRTQQEDSAVYLCASSAETGFVNQPQHFGDGTRLSIL.

V and J are TRBV20-1 and TRBJ1-1, with D maybe TRBD1 (6 bases). Germline values: CDR1 DFQATT, CDR2 SNEGSKA (reference sequence). This CDR3 has 16 residues. Deletions cut 4 bases from V and 1 base from J, with 19 bases between. The CDR3 loop reads CSATGLGPGANTEAFF. The CDR3 DNA sequence: TGCAGTGCTACCGGGCTGGGCCCGGGGGCGAACACTGAAGCTTTCTTT.

The chain uses TRBV4-1 and TRBJ2-7; D is perhaps TRBD1 (6 bases). V was cut by 1 base and J by 7 bases, with 14 bases left in between. The CDR3 runs 14 residues. The germline gives CDR1 MGHRA, CDR2 YSYEKL. DNA for the CDR3: TGCGCCAGCAGCCAAGGATGGGTCGGACAGGAGCAGTACTTC. Its translation is CASSQGWVGQEQYF.

The rearrangement uses TRBV7-8 and TRBJ1-4; D gene uncertain. The germline V gene has CDR1 SGHVS and CDR2 FQNEAQ. This CDR3 has 16 residues. V was trimmed by 1 base and J by 5 bases, leaving 14 bases between them. CDR3 nucleotide sequence: TGTGCCAGCAGCTTAGGGGGAGCCCGGAACAATGAAAAACTGTTTTTT. Protein: CASSLGGARNNEKLFF.

The V call is TRBV5-6, the J call TRBJ2-3; possible D gene TRBD1, 5 bases. Germline V gives CDR1 SGHDT, CDR2 YYEEEE. The V end lost 4 bases, the J end lost 4 bases, and 19 bases lay between the germline ends. The CDR3 consists of 16 residues. CDR3 protein: CASSPLGPTLPDTQYF. The CDR3 DNA follows: TGTGCCAGCAGCCCCCTGGGGCCCACCCTCCCAGATACGCAGTATTTT.

The chain recombines TRBV7-3 with TRBJ2-3, with TRBD1 as a possible D gene (6 bases). The CDR3 spans 15 residues. The ends were cut back, 5 bases at V and 4 bases at J, with 16 bases in the middle. The germline gives CDR1 SGHTA, CDR2 FQGTGA. The CDR3 region is CASSPEGDRPDTQYF. The DNA of the CDR3 is TGTGCCAGCAGCCCCGAGGGGGACCGTCCAGATACGCAGTATTTT.

A few counts support this clonotype. The chain carries TRBV4-1 and TRBJ2-5; 7 bases are shared with TRBD1. Germline V CDR1 and CDR2: MGHRA, YSYEKL. CDR3 length equals 17 residues. V was clipped by 1 base and J by 1 base; unmatched bases: 9. The CDR3 nucleotides are TGCGCCAGCAGCCAAGGACAGGGCATAGGAGCCCAAGAGACCCAGTACTTC. This codes for CASSQGQGIGAQETQYF.

The rearrangement links TRBV6-5 to TRBJ1-6; 11 nucleotides align to TRBD1. Germline trimming cut 4 bases from V and 9 bases from J; bases unmatched to any gene: 5. Germline V gene sequence: CDR1 MNHEY, CDR2 SVGAGI. This CDR3 spans 15 amino acids. The CDR3 nucleotides are TGTGCCAGCAGTTGGGGGACAGGGGGAAGTTCACCCCTCCACTTT. This codes for CASSWGTGGSSPLHF.

This clonotype was detected ten times or more. The rearrangement links TRBV5-6 to TRBJ2-3, with D unclear. CDR3 size: 16 residues. Looked up from germline, CDR1 is SGHDT and CDR2 is YYEEEE. Trimming took 0 bases from V and 0 from J, leaving 11 bases between them. CDR3 nucleotides: TGTGCCAGCAGCTTGGTTAAGAGACGTAGCACAGATACGCAGTATTTT. Protein sequence: CASSLVKRRSTDTQYF.

The rearrangement uses TRBV12-3 or TRBV12-4 and TRBJ2-1, with D uncertain. Trimming cost V 10 bases and J 2 bases, with 9 bases left between them. This CDR3 contains 12 residues. The CDR3 sequence is CAILGPYNEQFF. In DNA, the CDR3 is TGTGCCATTCTAGGGCCCTACAATGAGCAGTTCTTC.

This chain connects TRBV28 to TRBJ2-7; perhaps TRBD1 as D (6 bases). Trimming shortened V by 1 base and J by 6 bases, and 13 bases separated the two germline ends. Germline CDR1 reads MDHEN; CDR2 reads SYDVKM. This CDR3 has 14 residues. CDR3 sequence reads: CASSLSTGSSEQYV. Here the CDR3 DNA reads TGTGCCAGCAGTTTATCAACAGGGTCAAGCGAGCAGTACGTC.

This clonotype has only a few counts. The chain combines TRBV4-3 with TRBJ1-2, with 7 positions matching TRBD1. CDR3 length: 15 amino acids. V was pared by 0 bases and J by 4 bases, with 5 bases of the junction left unmatched. The germline V gene encodes CDR1 LGHNA and CDR2 YSLEER. The CDR3 loop reads CASSQDPGQVYGYTF. The DNA of the CDR3 is TGCGCCAGCAGCCAAGATCCCGGACAGGTCTATGGCTACACCTTC.

This rearrangement joins TRBV20-1 to TRBJ1-6; tentatively, D is TRBD1 (5 bases). V was trimmed by 6 bases and J by 1 base, leaving 16 bases between them. The length of the CDR3 is 16 residues. Germline loops: CDR1 DFQATT, CDR2 SNEGSKA (reference sequence). CDR3 amino acids: CSAHTPGVSYNSPLHF. CDR3 DNA: TGCAGTGCGCATACCCCGGGGGTGTCCTATAATTCACCCCTCCACTTT.

This rearrangement joins TRBV6-6 to TRBJ1-2; D gene ambiguous. V was trimmed by 0 bases and J by 8 bases, leaving 4 bases between them. The CDR3 is 11 amino acids. Germline values: CDR1 MNHNY, CDR2 SVGAGI (reference sequence). The CDR3 DNA is TGTGCCAGCAGTTACTCGTTGGGCTACACCTTC. Protein sequence: CASSYSLGYTF.

There are a few counts of this clonotype. This chain links TRBV10-3 with TRBJ2-5, with 7 nucleotides matching TRBD1. V shed 6 bases, J shed 5 bases, and the junction held 0 bases outside the gene matches. Germline V lookup: CDR1 ENHRY, CDR2 SYGVKD. The CDR3 totals 11 residues. This CDR3 reads CAIRTGETQYF. CDR3 in DNA: TGTGCCATCAGGACAGGGGAGACCCAGTACTTC.

This clonotype turned up a few times. The rearrangement links TRBV5-5 to TRBJ1-2; no clear D. The CDR3 runs to 14 residues. The ends were cut back, 0 bases at V and 4 bases at J, with 10 bases in the middle. The germline gives CDR1 SGHKS, CDR2 YYEKEE (reference sequence). CDR3 sequence reads: CASSLGSVLYGYTF. DNA for the CDR3: TGTGCCAGCAGCTTGGGGTCTGTTCTCTATGGCTACACCTTC.